Below are 19 T cell receptor beta chains sequenced from a single sample in a study of cytomegalovirus exposure and HLA in healthy donors. The PCR had 60 Vbeta and 13 Jbeta primers. Profiling relied on immunoSEQ multiplex PCR, and the TCRdb table lists in-frame clones only, not all of them. The table has about 93,000 clones, over 55% seen once; the top ten hold around 5.6%. Input material: PBMCs. All receptors derive from a boy aged 5-17 years in good health and CMV-seropositive.

In DNA form, the CDR3 reads TGCGCCAGCATGGGTTGGAGCGGGGGGGCGAGTGATGAGCAGTTCTTC. Translating it yields CASMGWSGGASDEQFF. The chain carries TRBV4-1 and TRBJ2-1; 10 bases map to TRBD2. The CDR3 length is 16 residues. Germline CDR1 MGHRA, CDR2 YSYEKL. V was clipped by 7 bases and J by 8 bases; unmatched bases: 14.

V and J are TRBV29-1 and TRBJ1-2; 8 bases are shared with TRBD1. Trimming at V came to 3 bases and at J to 8 bases, leaving 5 bases not matched to a gene. Germline CDR1 reads SQVTM; CDR2 reads ANQGSEA. CDR3 length equals 12 residues. The CDR3 spells CSVDRGLGGYTF. The CDR3 coding sequence is TGCAGCGTTGACAGGGGGCTTGGGGGCTACACCTTC. Full variable domain (remainder filled in from reference TRBV29-1 and TRBJ1-2): SAVISQKPSRDICQRGTSLTIQCQVDSQVTMMFWYRQQPGQSLTLIATANQGSEATYESGFVIDKFPISRPNLTFSTLTVSNMSPEDSSIYLCSVDRGLGGYTFGSGTRLTVV.

This clone was recorded a few times. The chain joins TRBV6-1 to TRBJ1-5, with a tentative D call TRBD1 (5 bases). Germline lookup yields CDR1 MNHNS and CDR2 SASEGT. The CDR3 totals 13 residues. V was shortened by 7 bases and J by 4 bases, with 11 bases between the two germline ends. The CDR3 DNA sequence: TGTGCCAGCAACTCTAAGGGGAATCAGCCCCAGCATTTT. Translated, it gives CASNSKGNQPQHF.

The rearrangement uses TRBV6-1 and TRBJ1-2; TRBD1 might be the D (6 bases). Trimming removed 4 bases from V and 7 bases from J, with 16 bases in between. Germline assignment: CDR1 MNHNS and CDR2 SASEGT. This CDR3 spans 14 amino acids. CDR3: CASSGWGGGGGYTF. For the CDR3, the DNA is TGTGCCAGCAGTGGATGGGGGGGCGGTGGTGGCTACACCTTC.

This clone was seen a few times. The gene calls are TRBV19 and TRBJ2-7, with 8 bases fitting TRBD2. CDR3 length equals 16 residues. V trimming: 4 bases; J trimming: 1 base; junction bases outside the gene matches: 9. Germline-derived CDR1 and CDR2 are LNHDA and SQIVND (reference sequence). DNA of the CDR3: TGTGCCAGTAGTACGACTCGGACTAGCCGATCCTACGAGCAGTACTTC. Translated: CASSTTRTSRSYEQYF.

This clone was counted between two and nine times. The V gene is TRBV5-4, the J gene TRBJ1-1; TRBD1 agrees at 10 bases. V gave up 3 bases and J gave up 4 bases; unmatched junction bases: 0. Germline CDR1 SGHNT, CDR2 YYREEE (reference sequence). The CDR3 loop spans 13 amino acids. Here the CDR3 DNA reads TGTGCCAGCAGCTGGACAGGGGGCACTGAAGCTTTCTTT. Protein sequence: CASSWTGGTEAFF. The full variable domain, with the rest looked up from reference TRBV5-4 and TRBJ1-1, is ETGVTQSPTHLIKTRGQQVTLRCSSQSGHNTVSWYQQALGQGPQFIFQYYREEENGRGNFPPRFSGLQFPNYSSELNVNALELDDSALYLCASSWTGGTEAFFGQGTRLTVV.

The chain employs TRBV18 and TRBJ2-1; 8 nucleotides line up with TRBD1. The ends lost 6 bases at V and 4 bases at J; junction bases unmatched: 11. Germline V gene data show CDR1 as KGHSH and CDR2 as LQKENI. The CDR3 runs 16 residues. CDR3 loop: CASSQTDRGGYNEQFF. The CDR3 DNA follows: TGTGCCAGCTCCCAAACCGACAGGGGAGGATACAATGAGCAGTTCTTC.

The chain employs TRBV6-1 and TRBJ1-5, with 8 positions matching TRBD1. CDR3 length: 14 amino acids. Germline CDR1 MNHNS, CDR2 SASEGT. The ends lost 10 bases at V and 1 base at J; junction bases unmatched: 6. The DNA of the CDR3 is TGTGCCACCGAAAGGACAGGGAGCAATCAGCCCCAGCATTTT. It encodes CATERTGSNQPQHF.

The chain employs TRBV29-1 and TRBJ1-4; tentative D call: TRBD1 (6 bases). Germline V gives CDR1 SQVTM, CDR2 ANQGSEA. The length of the CDR3 is 13 residues. The CDR3 region has the DNA TGCTCAACCCCGGGGACATCTAATGAAAAACTGTTTTTT. It codes for CSTPGTSNEKLFF.

This clone was counted only a few times. The chain combines TRBV4-1 with TRBJ2-7; 10 bases agree with TRBD2. CDR1 is MGHRA, CDR2 YSYEKL, per germline. Germline trimming cut 3 bases from V and 5 bases from J; bases unmatched to any gene: 7. The CDR3 is made up of 15 amino acids. For the CDR3, the DNA is TGCGCCAGCAGCCAGAACCCGGGACTAGCGAACGAGCAGTACTTC. Translation gives CASSQNPGLANEQYF.

This clone was seen only once. This sequence joins TRBV27 and TRBJ1-6; TRBD1 matches at 7 bases. V shed 6 bases and J 8 bases; nucleotides not matched to a gene: 7. This CDR3 spans 14 amino acids. The germline gives CDR1 MNHEY, CDR2 SMNVEV (reference sequence). The CDR3 here is CASRKRTGDSPLHF. The CDR3 DNA is TGTGCCAGCAGGAAACGTACAGGGGATTCACCCCTCCACTTT.

For the CDR3, the DNA is TGTGCCAGCAGTTATGGCGGGGGCGTGGGCACAGATACGCAGTATTTT. Its translation is CASSYGGGVGTDTQYF. The V call is TRBV6-5, the J call TRBJ2-3, with D tentatively TRBD2 (7 bases). Trimming stripped 3 bases from V and 1 base from J, with 14 bases between. The CDR3 runs 16 residues. Germline V gene sequence: CDR1 MNHEY, CDR2 SVGAGI.

This clone has more than one count but fewer than ten. V usage is TRBV18 and J usage is TRBJ2-5; 9 bases match TRBD2. V shed 2 bases, J shed 5 bases, and the junction held 12 bases outside the gene matches. The length of the CDR3 is 17 residues. Germline V gene lookup returns CDR1 KGHSH and CDR2 LQKENI. The CDR3: CASSPGSSGIFAETQYF. In DNA form, the CDR3 reads TGTGCCAGCTCACCAGGCTCTAGCGGGATATTCGCGGAGACCCAGTACTTC.

DNA for the CDR3: TGTGCCAGCAGTTCTAGCGGGGGGGCAGGCGAGCAGTTCTTC. Its protein is CASSSSGGAGEQFF. The chain is built from TRBV7-9 and TRBJ2-1, with 12 nucleotides matching TRBD2. Losses at the gene ends were 6 bases for V and 10 bases for J; bases not matched to a gene: 7. The germline CDR1 and CDR2 sequences are SEHNR and FQNEAQ (reference sequence). The CDR3 extends over 14 amino acids.

This chain joins TRBV19 and TRBJ2-3; 10 bases agree with TRBD1. The CDR3 sequence is 15 residues long. Germline CDR1 LNHDA, CDR2 SQIVND (reference sequence). V lost 3 bases to trimming and J lost 5 bases; unmatched junction nucleotides: 5. The CDR3: CASSIGTGVIDTQYF. DNA for the CDR3: TGTGCCAGTAGTATCGGGACAGGGGTGATAGATACGCAGTATTTT.

This clone was counted between two and nine times. This chain joins TRBV6-6 and TRBJ1-2; no clear D. Germline V gives CDR1 MNHNY, CDR2 SVGAGI (reference sequence). The germline V and J ends were trimmed by 8 bases and 8 bases, with 18 bases remaining between them. The CDR3 sequence is 13 residues long. The CDR3 loop is CASVSRREDGYTF. The CDR3 region has the DNA TGTGCCAGCGTCTCTCGTCGGGAGGACGGCTACACCTTC.

The J gene is TRBJ1-1, the V gene TRBV5-4; TRBD1 is a possible D gene (6 bases). The length of the CDR3 is 15 residues. CDR1 is SGHNT, CDR2 YYREEE, per germline (reference sequence). The germline V and J ends were trimmed by 1 base and 0 bases, with 10 bases remaining between them. CDR3 in DNA: TGTGCCAGCAGCTTGAGGGGGGGCCTGAACACTGAAGCTTTCTTT. Protein: CASSLRGGLNTEAFF.

This clone showed up just a few times. The chain carries TRBV11-3 and TRBJ2-1; a weak D match, TRBD2 (6 bases). The length of the CDR3 is 16 residues. The V end was cut by 2 bases, the J end by 0 bases, with 11 bases between. Germline-derived CDR1 and CDR2 are SGHNT and YENEEA. As DNA, the CDR3 is TGTGCCAGCAGCTTATCCTTCGGGGGCTCCTACAATGAGCAGTTCTTC. It is translated as CASSLSFGGSYNEQFF.

This clone was seen a handful of times. The gene calls are TRBV5-4 and TRBJ1-1; possible D gene TRBD1, 5 bases. Germline V lookup: CDR1 SGHNT, CDR2 YYREEE (reference sequence). Trimming took off 3 bases at V and 13 bases at J, with 19 bases between the two ends. CDR3 length: 13 amino acids. The CDR3 bases are TGTGCCAGCAGCTCGGGGGGGGGTGGTGAGGATTTCTTT. It encodes CASSSGGGGEDFF.